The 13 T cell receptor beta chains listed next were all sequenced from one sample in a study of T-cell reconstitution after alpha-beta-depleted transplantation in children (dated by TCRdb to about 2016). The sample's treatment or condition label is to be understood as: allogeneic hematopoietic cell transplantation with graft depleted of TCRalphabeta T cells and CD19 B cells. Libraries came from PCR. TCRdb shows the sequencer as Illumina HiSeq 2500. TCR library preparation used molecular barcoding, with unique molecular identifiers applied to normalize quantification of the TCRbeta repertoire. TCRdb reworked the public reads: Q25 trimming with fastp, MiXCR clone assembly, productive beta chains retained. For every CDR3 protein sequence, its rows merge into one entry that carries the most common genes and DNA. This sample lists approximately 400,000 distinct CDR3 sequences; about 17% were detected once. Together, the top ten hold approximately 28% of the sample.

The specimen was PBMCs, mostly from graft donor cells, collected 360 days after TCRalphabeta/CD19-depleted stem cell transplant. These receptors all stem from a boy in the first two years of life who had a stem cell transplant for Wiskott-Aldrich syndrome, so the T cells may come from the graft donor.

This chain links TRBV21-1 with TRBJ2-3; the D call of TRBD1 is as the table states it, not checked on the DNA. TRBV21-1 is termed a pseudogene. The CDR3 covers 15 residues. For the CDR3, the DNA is TGTGCCAGCAGCAAAGGAGGGGGGAAAACAGATACGCAGTATTTT. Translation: CASSKGGGKTDTQYF.

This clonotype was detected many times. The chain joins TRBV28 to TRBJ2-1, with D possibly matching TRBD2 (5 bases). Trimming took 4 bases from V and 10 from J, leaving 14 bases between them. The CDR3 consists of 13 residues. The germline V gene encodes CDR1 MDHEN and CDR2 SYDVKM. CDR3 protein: CASSSHGLGEQFF. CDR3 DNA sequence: TGTGCCAGCAGTTCCCACGGACTCGGCGAGCAGTTCTTC.

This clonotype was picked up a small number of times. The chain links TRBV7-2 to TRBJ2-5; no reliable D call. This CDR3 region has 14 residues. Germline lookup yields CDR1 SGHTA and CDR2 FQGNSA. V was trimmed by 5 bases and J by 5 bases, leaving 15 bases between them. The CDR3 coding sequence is TGTGCCAGCAGCCTTAAGGTCGGCTTGGAGACCCAGTACTTC. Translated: CASSLKVGLETQYF.

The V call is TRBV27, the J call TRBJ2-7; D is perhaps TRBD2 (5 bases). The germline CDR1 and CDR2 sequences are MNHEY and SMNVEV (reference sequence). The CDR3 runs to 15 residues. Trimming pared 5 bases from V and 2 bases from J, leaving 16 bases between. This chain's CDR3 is CASSQGRVPTYEQYF. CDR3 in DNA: TGTGCCAGCAGTCAAGGGAGAGTACCTACCTACGAGCAGTACTTC.

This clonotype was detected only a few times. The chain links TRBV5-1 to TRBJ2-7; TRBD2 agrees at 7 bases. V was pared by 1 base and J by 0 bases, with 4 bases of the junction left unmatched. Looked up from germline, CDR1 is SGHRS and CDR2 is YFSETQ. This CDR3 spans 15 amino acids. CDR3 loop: CASSLYAGDSYEQYF. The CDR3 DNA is TGCGCCAGCAGCTTGTATGCGGGGGACTCCTACGAGCAGTACTTC.

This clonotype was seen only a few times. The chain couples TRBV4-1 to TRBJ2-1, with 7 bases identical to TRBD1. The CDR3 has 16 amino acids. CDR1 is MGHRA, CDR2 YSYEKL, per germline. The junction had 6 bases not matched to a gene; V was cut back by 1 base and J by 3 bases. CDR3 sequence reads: CASSQATGARYNEQFF. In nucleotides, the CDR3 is TGCGCCAGCAGCCAAGCAACAGGGGCCCGCTACAATGAGCAGTTCTTC.

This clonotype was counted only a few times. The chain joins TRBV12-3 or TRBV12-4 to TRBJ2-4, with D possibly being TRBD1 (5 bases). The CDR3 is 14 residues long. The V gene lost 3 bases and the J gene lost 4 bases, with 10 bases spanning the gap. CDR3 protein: CASSFRGRKNIQYF. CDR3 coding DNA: TGTGCCAGCAGTTTTAGGGGAAGGAAAAACATTCAGTACTTC.

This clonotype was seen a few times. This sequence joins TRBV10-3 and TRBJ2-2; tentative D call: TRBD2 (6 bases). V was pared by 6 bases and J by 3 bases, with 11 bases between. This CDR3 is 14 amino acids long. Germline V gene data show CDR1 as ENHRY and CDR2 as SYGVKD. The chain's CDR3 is CAISWRDDTGELFF. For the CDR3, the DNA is TGTGCCATCAGCTGGAGGGATGACACCGGGGAGCTGTTTTTT.

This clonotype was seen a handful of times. The CDR3 protein is CATSRKSGANTIYF. The CDR3 DNA reads as TGTGCCACCAGCAGAAAATCAGGGGCAAACACCATATATTTT. The chain employs TRBV15 and TRBJ1-3, with D possibly matching TRBD1 (6 bases). The V gene's germline CDR1 is LNHNV and CDR2 YYDKDF (reference sequence). CDR3 size: 14 residues. V lost 2 bases and J 6 bases, leaving 11 bases between the germline ends. Filled out from reference TRBV15 and TRBJ1-3, the complete variable domain reads DAMVIQNPRYQVTQFGKPVTLSCSQTLNHNVMYWYQQKSSQAPKLLFHYYDKDFNNEADTPDNFQSRRPNTSFCFLDIRSPGLGDTAMYLCATSRKSGANTIYFGEGSWLTVV.

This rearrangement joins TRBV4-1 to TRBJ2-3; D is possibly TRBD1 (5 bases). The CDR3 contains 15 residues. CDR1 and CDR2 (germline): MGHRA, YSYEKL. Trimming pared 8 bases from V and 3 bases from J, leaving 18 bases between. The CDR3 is CASAHRQWLTDTQYF. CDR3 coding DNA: TGCGCCAGCGCCCATCGACAGTGGCTGACAGATACGCAGTATTTT.

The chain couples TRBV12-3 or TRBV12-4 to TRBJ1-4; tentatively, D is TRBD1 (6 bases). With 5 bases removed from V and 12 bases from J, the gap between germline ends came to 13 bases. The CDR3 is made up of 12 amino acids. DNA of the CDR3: TGTGCCAGCAGTCCCCTCCGACAGGAACTGTTTTTT. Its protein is CASSPLRQELFF.

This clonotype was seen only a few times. The DNA of the CDR3 is TGTGCCAGCAGGCCCCCAGGGGTGGAGACCCAGTACTTC. Residues: CASRPPGVETQYF. This chain uses TRBV12-3 or TRBV12-4 with TRBJ2-5; possibly TRBD1 for D (6 bases). V lost 6 bases, J lost 5 bases, and 13 bases lay in between. The CDR3 has 13 residues.

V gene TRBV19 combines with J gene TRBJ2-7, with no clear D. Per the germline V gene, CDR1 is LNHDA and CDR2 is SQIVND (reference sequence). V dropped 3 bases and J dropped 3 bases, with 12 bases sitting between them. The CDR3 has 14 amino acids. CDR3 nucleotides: TGTGCCAGTAGTATGTGGCATCGCGACTACGAGCAGTACTTC. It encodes CASSMWHRDYEQYF.